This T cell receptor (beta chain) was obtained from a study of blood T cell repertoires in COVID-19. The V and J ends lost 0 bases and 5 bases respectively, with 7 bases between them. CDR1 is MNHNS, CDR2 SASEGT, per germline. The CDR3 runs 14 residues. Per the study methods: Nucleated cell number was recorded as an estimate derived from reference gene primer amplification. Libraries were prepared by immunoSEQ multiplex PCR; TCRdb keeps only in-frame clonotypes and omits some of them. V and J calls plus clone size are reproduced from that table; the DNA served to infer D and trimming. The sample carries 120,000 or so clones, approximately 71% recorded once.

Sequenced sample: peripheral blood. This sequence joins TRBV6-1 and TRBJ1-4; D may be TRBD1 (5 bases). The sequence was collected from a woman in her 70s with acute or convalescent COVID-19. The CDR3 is CASSEARQNEKLFF. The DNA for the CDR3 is TGTGCCAGCAGTGAAGCCCGACAGAATGAAAAACTGTTTTTT.